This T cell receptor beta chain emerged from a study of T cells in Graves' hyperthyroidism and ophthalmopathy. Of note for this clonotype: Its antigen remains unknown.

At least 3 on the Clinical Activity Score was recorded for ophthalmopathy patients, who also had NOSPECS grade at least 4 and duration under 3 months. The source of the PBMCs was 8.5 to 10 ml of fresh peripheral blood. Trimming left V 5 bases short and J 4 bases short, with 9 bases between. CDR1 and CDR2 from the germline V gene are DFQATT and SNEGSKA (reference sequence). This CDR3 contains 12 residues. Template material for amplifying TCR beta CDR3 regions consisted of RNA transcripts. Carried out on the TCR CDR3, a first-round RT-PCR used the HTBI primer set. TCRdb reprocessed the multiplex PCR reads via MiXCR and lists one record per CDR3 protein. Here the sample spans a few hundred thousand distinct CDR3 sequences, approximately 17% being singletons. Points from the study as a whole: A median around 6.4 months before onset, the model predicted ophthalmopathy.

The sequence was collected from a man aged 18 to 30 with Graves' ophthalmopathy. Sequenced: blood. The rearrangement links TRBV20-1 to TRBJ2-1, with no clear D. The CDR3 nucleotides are TGCAGTGCTTCGAGGTATTACAATGAGCAGTTCTTC. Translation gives CSASRYYNEQFF.